The 21 T cell receptor beta chains below come from one sample, sequenced in a study of blood T cell repertoires in COVID-19. Method: immunoSEQ multiplex PCR; TCRdb's copy keeps in-frame clones and lacks some. The table records 250,000 to 400,000 clones, around 87% of them present only once. The specimen sequenced was PBMCs or T cells enriched from blood (not recorded which). All receptors come from a woman aged 25 to 39 who had recovered from COVID-19.

In the case of this clone: Other DNA sequences in this sample translate to the same CDR3. This rearrangement joins TRBV7-6 to TRBJ2-3, with 9 bases aligning to TRBD1. The CDR3 is made up of 15 amino acids. Germline CDR1 SGHVS, CDR2 FNYEAQ. V gave up 1 base and J gave up 3 bases; unmatched junction bases: 2. CDR3 protein: CASSLGGQGTDTQYF. CDR3 DNA sequence: TGTGCCAGCAGCTTAGGGGGACAGGGAACAGATACGCAGTATTTT.

The rearrangement links TRBV3-1 (or the pseudogene TRBV3-2) to TRBJ2-1, with TRBD2 matching over 7 bases. Germline V gene data show CDR1 as LGHDT and CDR2 as YNNKEL (reference sequence). Losses at the gene ends were 1 base for V and 2 bases for J; bases not matched to a gene: 5. The CDR3 spans 16 residues. Here the CDR3 reads CASSQGRLAAYNEQFF. CDR3 nucleotide sequence: TGTGCCAGCAGCCAAGGAAGGCTAGCGGCCTACAATGAGCAGTTCTTC.

This chain connects TRBV11-2 to TRBJ2-5, with D possibly matching TRBD1 (5 bases). Germline-derived CDR1 and CDR2 are SGHAT and FQNNGV. CDR3 length: 16 residues. The V gene lost 0 bases and the J gene lost 1 base, with 12 bases spanning the gap. The CDR3 sequence is CASSLELGPAQETQYF. The CDR3 nucleotides are TGTGCCAGCAGCTTAGAATTGGGGCCGGCCCAAGAGACCCAGTACTTC.

V gene TRBV5-1 combines with J gene TRBJ2-2; weak D call: TRBD2 (6 bases). Looked up from germline, CDR1 is SGHRS and CDR2 is YFSETQ. V gave up 4 bases and J gave up 4 bases, with 17 bases separating them. The CDR3 runs 16 residues. CDR3 loop: CASSPRTIAGTGELFF. The CDR3 DNA follows: TGCGCCAGCAGCCCCCGGACTATCGCGGGCACCGGGGAGCTGTTTTTT.

The gene calls are TRBV12-5 and TRBJ2-2; unclear D gene. This CDR3 contains 13 residues. Germline CDR1 LGHNT, CDR2 FRNRAP. Trimming shortened V by 3 bases and J by 4 bases, and 6 bases separated the two germline ends. This CDR3 is CASGLYVTGELFF. In nucleotides, the CDR3 is TGTGCTAGTGGTTTATATGTCACCGGGGAGCTGTTTTTT.

V and J are TRBV13 and TRBJ1-1; no clear D gene. The V end was cut by 0 bases, the J end by 3 bases, with 8 bases between. There are 14 residues in the CDR3. Germline CDR1 is PRHDT and CDR2 is FYEKMQ (reference sequence). The CDR3 DNA sequence: TGTGCCAGCAGCTTAGGCCAGCGGCACACTGAAGCTTTCTTT. This encodes CASSLGQRHTEAFF.

The V gene is TRBV6-5, the J gene TRBJ1-5, with unresolved D. This CDR3 comprises 14 residues. From germline, CDR1 is MNHEY and CDR2 SVGAGI. The V end was cut by 8 bases, the J end by 2 bases, with 13 bases between. The CDR3 spells CASAGRGGNQPQHF. DNA for the CDR3: TGTGCCAGCGCTGGGCGGGGAGGCAATCAGCCCCAGCATTTT.

This clone was detected once. Other DNA sequences within the sample encode an identical CDR3. The V call is TRBV4-2, the J call TRBJ2-7, with D possibly TRBD2 on 5 matching bases. This CDR3 is built from 14 residues. V shed 1 base and J shed 6 bases, with 13 bases lying between them. CDR1 and CDR2 (germline): LGHNA, YNFKEQ. DNA for the CDR3: TGTGCCAGCAGCCAAGGGGGAGAGGCGCGCGAGCAGTACTTC. Residues: CASSQGGEAREQYF.

The rearrangement uses TRBV6-1 and TRBJ1-2; TRBD1 is a possible D gene (6 bases). V shed 3 bases and J shed 7 bases, with 15 bases lying between them. Per germline, CDR1 MNHNS and CDR2 SASEGT. The CDR3 sequence is 14 residues long. The CDR3 reads CASSDVRGVAGYTF. The CDR3 nucleotides are TGTGCCAGCAGTGATGTCAGGGGAGTGGCTGGCTACACCTTC.

The chain combines TRBV5-8 with TRBJ1-4; D might be TRBD1 (6 bases). Looked up from germline, CDR1 is SGHTS and CDR2 is YDEGEE. The CDR3 is made up of 14 amino acids. The V end lost 4 bases, the J end lost 3 bases, and 10 bases lay between the germline ends. The CDR3 reads CASSEDSSNEKLFF. Written as DNA, the CDR3 is TGTGCCAGCAGCGAGGACAGCTCTAATGAAAAACTGTTTTTT. The full variable domain, in which reference TRBV5-8 and TRBJ1-4 provide the parts outside the CDR3, is EAGVTQSPTHLIKTRGQQATLRCSPISGHTSVYWYQQALGLGLQFLLWYDEGEERNRGNFPPRFSGRQFPNYSSELNVNALELEDSALYLCASSEDSSNEKLFFGSGTQLSVL.

V usage is TRBV6-5 and J usage is TRBJ1-2; D remains unclear. Germline V lookup: CDR1 MNHEY, CDR2 SVGAGI. The CDR3 is made up of 12 amino acids. V was shortened by 5 bases and J by 8 bases, with 12 bases between the two germline ends. Written as DNA, the CDR3 is TGTGCCAGCAGTATTCTCGGGGAAGGCTACACCTTC. Amino acid sequence: CASSILGEGYTF.

This clone has just one count. This chain joins TRBV12-5 and TRBJ1-1, with D unclear. V was clipped by 4 bases and J by 7 bases, with 19 bases between them. From germline, CDR1 is LGHNT and CDR2 FRNRAP. CDR3 length: 15 residues. The CDR3 region is CASGSLPGVRLEAFF. Written as DNA, the CDR3 is TGTGCTAGTGGTTCTCTTCCTGGTGTGAGGCTTGAAGCTTTCTTT.

The chain has TRBV11-2 and TRBJ2-2, with TRBD2 matching 10 bases. This CDR3 is 16 amino acids long. The V segment lost 5 bases and the J segment 6 bases; nucleotides outside the gene matches: 9. Germline values: CDR1 SGHAT, CDR2 FQNNGV. The CDR3: CASSPHSSGGAGELFF. For the CDR3, the DNA is TGTGCCAGCAGCCCTCACTCTAGCGGGGGAGCCGGGGAGCTGTTTTTT.

The CDR3 nucleotides are TGCGCCAGCAGCCACCCCCGGTCGACCAGGGGGCTTACCGGGGAGCTGTTTTTT. Translating it yields CASSHPRSTRGLTGELFF. J is TRBJ2-2 and V is TRBV4-1; 8 bases agree with TRBD1. V lost 3 bases to trimming and J lost 5 bases; unmatched junction nucleotides: 14. The germline V gene has CDR1 MGHRA and CDR2 YSYEKL. The length of the CDR3 is 18 residues.

The chain carries TRBV6-6 and TRBJ1-5; D is possibly TRBD1 (6 bases). Germline V lookup: CDR1 MNHNY, CDR2 SVGAGI (reference sequence). The V and J ends lost 8 bases and 1 base respectively, with 9 bases between them. The CDR3 is made up of 13 amino acids. The CDR3: CASWDNSNQPQHF. CDR3 sequence (DNA): TGTGCCAGCTGGGACAACAGCAATCAGCCCCAGCATTTT.

V is TRBV6-2 or TRBV6-3 and J is TRBJ1-6; D not resolved. CDR3 length: 16 amino acids. Germline V gene data show CDR1 as MNHEY and CDR2 as SVGEGT. Trimming took 4 bases from V and 13 from J, leaving 23 bases between them. This chain's CDR3 is CASSSRGAPIIHPLHF. Here the CDR3 DNA reads TGTGCCAGCAGTTCCCGCGGAGCTCCTATAATTCACCCCCTCCACTTT.

The V call is TRBV19, the J call TRBJ1-6, with 7 bases that match TRBD1. After removal of 4 bases from V and 4 bases from J, the junction contained 7 bases not matched to a gene. Germline V gene sequence: CDR1 LNHDA, CDR2 SQIVND (reference sequence). The CDR3 sequence is 16 residues long. DNA of the CDR3: TGTGCCAGTAGTACTCGACAGGGCGGATATAATTCACCCCTCCACTTT. Amino acid sequence: CASSTRQGGYNSPLHF.

The V call is TRBV5-5, the J call TRBJ2-2; 8 bases align to TRBD2. Germline CDR1 reads SGHKS; CDR2 reads YYEKEE (reference sequence). Trimming at V came to 2 bases and at J to 0 bases, leaving 0 bases not matched to a gene. CDR3 length: 15 amino acids. The DNA for the CDR3 is TGTGCCAGCAGCTTTAGCGGGGCGAACACCGGGGAGCTGTTTTTT. This translates into CASSFSGANTGELFF.

This chain connects TRBV5-1 to TRBJ1-6, with a possible D match to TRBD1 (6 bases). The CDR3 sequence is 13 residues long. Germline V gives CDR1 SGHRS, CDR2 YFSETQ. V shed 4 bases and J shed 10 bases, with 12 bases lying between them. CDR3 bases: TGCGCCAGCAGCATCCAGGGGAACTCACCCCTCCACTTT. This sequence encodes CASSIQGNSPLHF.

A remark on this clone: Within the sample, other DNA sequences also encode this same CDR3. The chain carries TRBV5-6 and TRBJ2-2; D is possibly TRBD1 (5 bases). CDR1 SGHDT and CDR2 YYEEEE come from the germline V gene. This CDR3 has 15 amino acids. Trimming removed 2 bases from V and 2 bases from J, with 10 bases in between. This CDR3 reads CASSFVGDNTGELFF. CDR3 DNA: TGTGCCAGCAGCTTCGTAGGGGATAACACCGGGGAGCTGTTTTTT.

The chain employs TRBV5-1 and TRBJ1-1; no clear D. Trimming cost V 4 bases and J 3 bases, with 10 bases left between them. Germline assignment: CDR1 SGHRS and CDR2 YFSETQ. This CDR3 has 13 residues. This CDR3 is CASSPWEDTEAFF. The CDR3 DNA sequence: TGCGCCAGCAGCCCCTGGGAGGACACTGAAGCTTTCTTT.